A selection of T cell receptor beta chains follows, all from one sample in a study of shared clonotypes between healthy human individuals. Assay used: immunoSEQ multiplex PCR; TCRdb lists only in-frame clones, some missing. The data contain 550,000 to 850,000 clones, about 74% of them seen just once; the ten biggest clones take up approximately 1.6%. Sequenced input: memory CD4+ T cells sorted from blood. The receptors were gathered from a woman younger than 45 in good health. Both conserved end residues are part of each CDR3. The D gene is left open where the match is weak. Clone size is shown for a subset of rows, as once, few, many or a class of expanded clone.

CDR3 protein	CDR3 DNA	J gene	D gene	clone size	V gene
CASSIDPAGGEQFF	TGTGCCAGTAGTATAGATCCGGCGGGAGGTGAGCAGTTCTTC	TRBJ2-1	TRBD2	NA	TRBV19
CASSLDRGLGNEQFF	TGTGCCAGCAGCTTGGACAGGGGGCTAGGCAATGAGCAGTTCTTC	TRBJ2-1	TRBD1	once	TRBV5-4
CASSTYEKLFF	TGTGCCAGCAGTACCTATGAAAAACTGTTTTTT	TRBJ1-4	NA	NA	TRBV28
CASTAESGVAYEQYF	TGCGCCAGCACTGCTGAGTCGGGAGTAGCATACGAGCAGTACTTC	TRBJ2-7	NA	once	TRBV5-1
CASSLGDDTDTQYF	TGCGCCAGCAGCTTGGGGGACGACACAGATACGCAGTATTTT	TRBJ2-3	NA	NA	TRBV5-1
CASSVQSGIVYNEQFF	TGTGCCAGCAGTGTTCAAAGCGGGATTGTTTACAATGAGCAGTTCTTC	TRBJ2-1	TRBD2	NA	TRBV6-1
CASSLDWRETQYF	TGTGCCAGCAGCTTAGATTGGCGGGAGACCCAGTACTTC	TRBJ2-5	NA	NA	TRBV7-9
CASSLRDINSPLHF	TGTGCCAGCAGCCTAAGGGACATCAATTCACCCCTCCACTTT	TRBJ1-6	NA	NA	TRBV7-9
CASSSQGESSSYEQYF	TGTGCCAGCAGCTCACAGGGGGAGAGCTCATCCTACGAGCAGTACTTC	TRBJ2-7	TRBD1	many	TRBV11-2
CASSLSPGQRYTEAFF	TGTGCCAGCAGCTTGAGTCCGGGACAGAGATACACTGAAGCTTTCTTT	TRBJ1-1	TRBD1	NA	TRBV11-2
CASSRQGATEKLFF	TGTGCCAGCAGCCGACAGGGGGCGACTGAAAAACTGTTTTTT	TRBJ1-4	TRBD1	NA	TRBV5-6
CASSQAGLGYTF	TGTGCCAGCAGCCAAGCCGGACTTGGCTACACCTTC	TRBJ1-2	NA	NA	TRBV14
CAWSPQANYGYTF	TGTGCCTGGAGCCCCCAGGCTAACTATGGCTACACCTTC	TRBJ1-2	NA	NA	TRBV30
CASSEGQPVSYEQYF	TGTGCCAGCAGTGAAGGACAGCCAGTGTCCTACGAGCAGTACTTC	TRBJ2-7	NA	many	TRBV2
CASTSDPGPGQETQYF	TGCGCCAGCACCTCCGACCCAGGGCCGGGCCAAGAGACCCAGTACTTC	TRBJ2-5	NA	NA	TRBV5-1
CATSRVVGGPYEQYF	TGTGCCACCAGCAGAGTGGTGGGAGGACCCTACGAGCAGTACTTC	TRBJ2-7	NA	NA	TRBV15
CASSPGLAVDTQYF	TGTGCCAGCAGCCCGGGACTAGCGGTAGATACGCAGTATTTT	TRBJ2-3	TRBD2	NA	TRBV7-3
CASSSGGYEQYF	TGCGCCAGCAGCTCTGGGGGCTACGAGCAGTACTTC	TRBJ2-7	NA	once	TRBV5-1
CSGRDRSSYNEQFF	TGCAGCGGGAGGGACCGGAGCTCCTACAATGAGCAGTTCTTC	TRBJ2-1	NA	NA	TRBV29-1
CASSLAGEGRLAKNIQYF	TGTGCCAGCAGCTTGGCCGGGGAAGGCAGGTTAGCCAAAAACATTCAGTACTTC	TRBJ2-4	NA	NA	TRBV5-6